This TCR beta chain is from a study of T-cell reconstitution after alpha-beta-depleted transplantation in children. The CDR3 has 18 residues. Trimming took off 0 bases at V and 0 bases at J, with 18 bases between the two ends. Germline loops: CDR1 DFQATT, CDR2 SNEGSKA (reference sequence). Unique molecular identifiers were incorporated into the prepared TCRbeta library. From the PCR reads, TCRdb called clonotypes with MiXCR, one entry per CDR3 protein. The table includes some 590,000 distinct CDR3 sequences, 8% to 11% detected once. This clonotype turned up a few times. Sequenced material: PBMCs from the stem cell graft donor, taken from the stem cell graft. V usage is TRBV20-1 and J usage is TRBJ1-5; D unresolved. This sequence was found in a human donor who donated a stem cell graft to a child with acute myeloid leukemia. The CDR3 DNA sequence: TGCAGTGCTAGAGATGCGGGGAGGACGGGAGATAGCAATCAGCCCCAGCATTTT. It is translated as CSARDAGRTGDSNQPQHF.